The entry below describes one T cell receptor (beta chain). The data are from a study of T-cell memory formation after mild COVID-19. Study context: The study found TCR clusters largely donor specific.

There are 13 residues in the CDR3. Germline CDR1 reads ENHRY; CDR2 reads SYGVKD. Trimming cost V 8 bases and J 3 bases, with 11 bases left between them. From the 5' RACE reads, TCRdb called clonotypes with MiXCR, one entry per CDR3 protein. The sample yields 150,000 or so distinct CDR3 sequences, about 15% seen once. The chain has TRBV10-3 and TRBJ2-1, with D unresolved. The TCR sequence derives from an adult woman who had mild COVID-19 (a few samples of this study predate the infection). Cell type and time point are not known. The sample was PBMCs or a T cell subset sorted from them (not recorded which). CDR3 protein: CAISGENYNEQFF. The CDR3 DNA sequence: TGTGCCATCTCCGGAGAGAACTACAATGAGCAGTTCTTC.